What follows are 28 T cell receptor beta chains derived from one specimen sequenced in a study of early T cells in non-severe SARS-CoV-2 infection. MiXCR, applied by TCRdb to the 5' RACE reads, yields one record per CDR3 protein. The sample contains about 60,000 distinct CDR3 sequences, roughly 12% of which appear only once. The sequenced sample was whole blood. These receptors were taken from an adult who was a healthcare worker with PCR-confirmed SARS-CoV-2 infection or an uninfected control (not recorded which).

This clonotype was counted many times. The CDR3 sequence: CSARSASGLQETQYF. CDR3 bases: TGCAGTGCTAGATCGGCTAGCGGACTCCAAGAGACCCAGTACTTC. The chain has TRBV20-1 and TRBJ2-5; TRBD2 matches 7 bases. The ends lost 2 bases at V and 1 base at J; junction bases unmatched: 7. This CDR3 has 15 amino acids. Germline V gene data show CDR1 as DFQATT and CDR2 as SNEGSKA (reference sequence).

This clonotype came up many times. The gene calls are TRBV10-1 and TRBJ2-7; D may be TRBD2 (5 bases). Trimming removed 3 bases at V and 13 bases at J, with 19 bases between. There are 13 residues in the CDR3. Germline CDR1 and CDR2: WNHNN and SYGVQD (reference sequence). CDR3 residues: CASSDMASPGLYF. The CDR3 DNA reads TGCGCCAGCAGTGATATGGCTAGCCCTGGCCTATACTTC.

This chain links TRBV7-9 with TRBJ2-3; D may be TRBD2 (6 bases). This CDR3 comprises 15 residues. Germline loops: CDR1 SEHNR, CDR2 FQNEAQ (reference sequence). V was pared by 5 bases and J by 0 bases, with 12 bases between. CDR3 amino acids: CASSAPGLSTDTQYF. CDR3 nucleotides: TGTGCCAGCAGCGCGCCGGGACTGAGCACAGATACGCAGTATTTT.

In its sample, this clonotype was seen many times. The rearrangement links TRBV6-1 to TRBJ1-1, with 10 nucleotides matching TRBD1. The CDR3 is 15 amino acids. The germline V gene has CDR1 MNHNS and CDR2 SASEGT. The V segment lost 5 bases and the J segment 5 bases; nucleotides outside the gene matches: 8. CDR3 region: CASSSGQGGETEAFF. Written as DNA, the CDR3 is TGTGCCAGCAGTTCCGGACAGGGGGGAGAAACTGAAGCTTTCTTT.

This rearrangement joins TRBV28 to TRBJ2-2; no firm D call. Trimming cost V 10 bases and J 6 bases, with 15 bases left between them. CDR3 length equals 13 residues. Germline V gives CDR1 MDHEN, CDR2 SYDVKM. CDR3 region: CATFGRNSGELFF. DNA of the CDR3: TGTGCCACTTTTGGGCGAAACTCCGGGGAGCTGTTTTTT.

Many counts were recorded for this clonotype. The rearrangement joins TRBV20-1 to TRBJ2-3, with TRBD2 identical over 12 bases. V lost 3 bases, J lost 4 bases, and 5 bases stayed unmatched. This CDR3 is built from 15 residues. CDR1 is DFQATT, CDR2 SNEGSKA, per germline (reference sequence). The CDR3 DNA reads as TGCAGTGCTAGTTCTAGACTAGCGGGGGCAGATACGCAGTATTTT. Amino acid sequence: CSASSRLAGADTQYF.

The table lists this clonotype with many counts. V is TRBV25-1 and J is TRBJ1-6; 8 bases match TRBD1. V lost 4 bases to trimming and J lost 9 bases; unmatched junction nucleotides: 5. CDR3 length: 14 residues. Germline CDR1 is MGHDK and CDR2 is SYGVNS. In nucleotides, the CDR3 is TGTGCCAGCAGTGCAACAGGGGGGGGTTCACCCCTCCACTTT. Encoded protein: CASSATGGGSPLHF.

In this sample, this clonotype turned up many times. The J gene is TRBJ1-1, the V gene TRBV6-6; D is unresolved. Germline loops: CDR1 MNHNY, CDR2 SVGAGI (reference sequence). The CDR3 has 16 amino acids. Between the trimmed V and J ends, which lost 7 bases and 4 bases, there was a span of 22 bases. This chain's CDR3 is CASIGGRKARGTEAFF. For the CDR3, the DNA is TGTGCCAGCATAGGAGGAAGGAAGGCGCGTGGCACTGAAGCTTTCTTT.

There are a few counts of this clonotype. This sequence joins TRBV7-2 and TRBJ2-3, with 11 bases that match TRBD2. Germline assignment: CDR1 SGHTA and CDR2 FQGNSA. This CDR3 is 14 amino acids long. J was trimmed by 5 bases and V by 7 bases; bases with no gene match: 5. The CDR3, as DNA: TGTGCCAGCACACTAGCGGGAGCGAGAGATACGCAGTATTTT. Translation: CASTLAGARDTQYF.

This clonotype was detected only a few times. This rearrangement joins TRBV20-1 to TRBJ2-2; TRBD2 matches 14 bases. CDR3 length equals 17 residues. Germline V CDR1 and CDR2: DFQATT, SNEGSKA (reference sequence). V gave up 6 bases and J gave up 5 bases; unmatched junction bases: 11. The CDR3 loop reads CSAPKGLAGAGTGELFF. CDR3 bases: TGCAGTGCCCCGAAGGGACTAGCGGGAGCGGGAACCGGGGAGCTGTTTTTT.

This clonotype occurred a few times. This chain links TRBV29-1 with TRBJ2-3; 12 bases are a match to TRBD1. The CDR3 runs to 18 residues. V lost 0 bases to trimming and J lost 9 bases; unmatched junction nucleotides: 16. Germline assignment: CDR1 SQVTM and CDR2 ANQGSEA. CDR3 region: CSVEDLQPGTGGRRTQYF. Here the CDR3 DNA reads TGCAGCGTTGAAGATCTGCAACCCGGGACAGGGGGCAGGAGAACGCAGTATTTT.

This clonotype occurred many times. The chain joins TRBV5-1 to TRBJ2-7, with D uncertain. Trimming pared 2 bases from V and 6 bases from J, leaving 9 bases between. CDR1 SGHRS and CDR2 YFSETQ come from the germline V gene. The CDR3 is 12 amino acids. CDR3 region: CASSFSGREQYF. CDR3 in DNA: TGCGCCAGCAGCTTCTCCGGGCGCGAGCAGTACTTC. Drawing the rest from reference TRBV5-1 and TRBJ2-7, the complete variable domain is KAGVTQTPRYLIKTRGQQVTLSCSPISGHRSVSWYQQTPGQGLQFLFEYFSETQRNKGNFPGRFSGRQFSNSRSEMNVSTLELGDSALYLCASSFSGREQYFGPGTRLTVT.

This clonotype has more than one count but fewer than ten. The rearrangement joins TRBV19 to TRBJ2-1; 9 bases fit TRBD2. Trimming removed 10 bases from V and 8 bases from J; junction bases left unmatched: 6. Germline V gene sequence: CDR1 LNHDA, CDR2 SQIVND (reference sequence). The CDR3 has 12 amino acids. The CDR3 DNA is TGTGCCACGGGGACTAGCCTCCATGAGCAGTTCTTC. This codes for CATGTSLHEQFF. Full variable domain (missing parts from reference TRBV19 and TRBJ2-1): DGGITQSPKYLFRKEGQNVTLSCEQNLNHDAMYWYRQDPGQGLRLIYYSQIVNDFQKGDIAEGYSVSREKKESFPLTVTSAQKNPTAFYLCATGTSLHEQFFGPGTRLTVL.

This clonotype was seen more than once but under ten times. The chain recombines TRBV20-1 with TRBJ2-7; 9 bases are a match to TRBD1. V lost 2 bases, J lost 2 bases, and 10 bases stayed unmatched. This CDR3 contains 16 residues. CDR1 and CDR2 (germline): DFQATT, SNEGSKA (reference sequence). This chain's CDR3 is CSARPVPGQGTYEQYF. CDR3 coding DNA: TGCAGTGCTAGACCTGTTCCGGGACAGGGAACCTACGAGCAGTACTTC.

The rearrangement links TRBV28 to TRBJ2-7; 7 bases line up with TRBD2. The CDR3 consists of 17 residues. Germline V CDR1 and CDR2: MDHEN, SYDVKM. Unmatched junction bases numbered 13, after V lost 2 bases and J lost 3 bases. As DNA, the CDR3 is TGTGCCAGCAGTTTAGGTCGGGCTAGCGGAAACCTCTACGAGCAGTACTTC. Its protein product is CASSLGRASGNLYEQYF. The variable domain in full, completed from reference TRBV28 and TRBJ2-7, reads DVKVTQSSRYLVKRTGEKVFLECVQDMDHENMFWYRQDPGLGLRLIYFSYDVKMKEKGDIPEGYSVSREKKERFSLILESASTNQTSMYLCASSLGRASGNLYEQYFGPGTRLTVT.

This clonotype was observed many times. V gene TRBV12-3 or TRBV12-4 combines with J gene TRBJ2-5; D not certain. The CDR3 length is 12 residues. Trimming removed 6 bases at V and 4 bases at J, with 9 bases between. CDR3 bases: TGTGCCAGCAGCCCGGAAGCAGAGACCCAGTACTTC. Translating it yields CASSPEAETQYF.

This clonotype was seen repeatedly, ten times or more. The DNA of the CDR3 is TGCAGTGCGTCCCCAGGGGGCGGAGAGACCCAGTACTTC. Amino acids: CSASPGGGETQYF. This chain joins TRBV20-1 and TRBJ2-5, with 8 bases identical to TRBD1. The J segment lost 4 bases and the V segment lost 6 bases, leaving 7 bases of the junction unmatched. Germline assignment: CDR1 DFQATT and CDR2 SNEGSKA (reference sequence). The CDR3 totals 13 residues.

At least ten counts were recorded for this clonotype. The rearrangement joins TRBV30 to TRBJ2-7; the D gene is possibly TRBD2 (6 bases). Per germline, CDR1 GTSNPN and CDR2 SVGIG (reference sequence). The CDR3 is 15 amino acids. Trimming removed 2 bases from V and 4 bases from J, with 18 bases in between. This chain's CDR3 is CAWSPSVGRNYEQYF. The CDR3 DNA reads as TGTGCCTGGAGTCCCTCCGTGGGGAGGAATTACGAGCAGTACTTC.

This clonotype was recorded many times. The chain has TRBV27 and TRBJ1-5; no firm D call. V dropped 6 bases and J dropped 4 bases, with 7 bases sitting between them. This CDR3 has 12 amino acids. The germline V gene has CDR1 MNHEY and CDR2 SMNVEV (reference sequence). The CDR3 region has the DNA TGTGCCAGCAGCCCCCCGAATCAGCCCCAGCATTTT. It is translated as CASSPPNQPQHF.

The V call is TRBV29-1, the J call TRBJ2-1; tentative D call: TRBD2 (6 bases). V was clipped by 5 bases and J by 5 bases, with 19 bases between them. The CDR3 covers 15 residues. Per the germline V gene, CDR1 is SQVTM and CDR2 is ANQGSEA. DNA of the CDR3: TGCAGCGTTACCGGGAGTGGATCCGACAACAATGAGCAGTTCTTC. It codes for CSVTGSGSDNNEQFF.

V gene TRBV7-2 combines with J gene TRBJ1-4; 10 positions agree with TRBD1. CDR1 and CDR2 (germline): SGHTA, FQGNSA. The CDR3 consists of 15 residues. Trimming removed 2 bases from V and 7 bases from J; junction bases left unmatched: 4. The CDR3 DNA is TGTGCCAGCAGCTTACTGGGACAGGGGATTGAAAAACTGTTTTTT. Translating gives CASSLLGQGIEKLFF.

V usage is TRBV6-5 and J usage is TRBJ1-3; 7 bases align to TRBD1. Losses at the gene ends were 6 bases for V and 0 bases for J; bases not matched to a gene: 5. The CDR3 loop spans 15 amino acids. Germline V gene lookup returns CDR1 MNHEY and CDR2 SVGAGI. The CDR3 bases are TGTGCCAGCAGGACAGGGCAGAGCTCTGGAAACACCATATATTTT. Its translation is CASRTGQSSGNTIYF.

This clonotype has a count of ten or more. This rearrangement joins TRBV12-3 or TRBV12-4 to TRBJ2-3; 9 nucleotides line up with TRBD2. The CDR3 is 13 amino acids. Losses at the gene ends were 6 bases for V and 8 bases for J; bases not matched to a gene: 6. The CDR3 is CASRATSGGTQYF. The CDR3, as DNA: TGTGCCAGCAGAGCGACTAGCGGCGGTACGCAGTATTTT.

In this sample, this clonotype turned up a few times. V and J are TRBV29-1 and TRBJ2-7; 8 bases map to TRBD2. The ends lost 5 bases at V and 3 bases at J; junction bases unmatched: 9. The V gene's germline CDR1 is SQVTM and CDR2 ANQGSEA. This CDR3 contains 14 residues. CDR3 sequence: CSVSTGTRVYEQYF. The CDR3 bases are TGCAGCGTTTCAACCGGGACTAGGGTCTACGAGCAGTACTTC.

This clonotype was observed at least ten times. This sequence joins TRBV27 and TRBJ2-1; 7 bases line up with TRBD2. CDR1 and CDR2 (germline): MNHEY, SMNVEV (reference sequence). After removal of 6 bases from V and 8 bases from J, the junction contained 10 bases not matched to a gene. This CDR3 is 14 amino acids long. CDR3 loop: CASRTGGRRDEQFF. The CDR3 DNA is TGTGCCAGCAGAACGGGAGGACGGAGGGATGAGCAGTTCTTC.

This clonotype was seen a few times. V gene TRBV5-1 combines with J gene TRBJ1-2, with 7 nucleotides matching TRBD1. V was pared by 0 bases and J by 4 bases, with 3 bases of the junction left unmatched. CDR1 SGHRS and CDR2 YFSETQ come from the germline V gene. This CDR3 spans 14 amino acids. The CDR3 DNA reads TGCGCCAGCAGCTTGGACAGGGGCCTCTATGGCTACACCTTC. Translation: CASSLDRGLYGYTF. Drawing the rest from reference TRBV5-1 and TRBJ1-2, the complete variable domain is KAGVTQTPRYLIKTRGQQVTLSCSPISGHRSVSWYQQTPGQGLQFLFEYFSETQRNKGNFPGRFSGRQFSNSRSEMNVSTLELGDSALYLCASSLDRGLYGYTFGSGTRLTVV.

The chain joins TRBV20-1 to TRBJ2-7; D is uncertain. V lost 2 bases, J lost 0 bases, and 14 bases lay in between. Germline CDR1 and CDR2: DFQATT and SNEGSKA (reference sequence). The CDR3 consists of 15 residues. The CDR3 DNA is TGCAGTGCTAGAAAAGACCGGTTAAGCTCCTACGAGCAGTACTTC. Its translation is CSARKDRLSSYEQYF.

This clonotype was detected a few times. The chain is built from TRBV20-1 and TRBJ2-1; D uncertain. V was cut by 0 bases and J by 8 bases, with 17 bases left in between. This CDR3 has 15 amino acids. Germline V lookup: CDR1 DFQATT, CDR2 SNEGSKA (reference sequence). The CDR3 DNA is TGCAGTGCTAGAGACAACTACCCCCCTAAATATGAGCAGTTCTTC. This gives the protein CSARDNYPPKYEQFF.